The subject of this entry is one TCR beta chain. Data came from immunoSEQ multiplex PCR; TCRdb stores just in-frame clones and leaves some out. Of about 79,000 clones in the sample, 92% are singletons; the top ten hold roughly 0.56%. This specimen belongs to a study of OX40 agonist ivuxolimab in advanced cancers. About the research overall: Patients were under 90% male with ages roughly 20 to 80, mean about 60.

Deletions cut 0 bases from V and 6 bases from J, with 15 bases between. This CDR3 is built from 15 residues. From germline, CDR1 is LGHNA and CDR2 YNFKEQ. Sequenced here: CD4+ or CD8+ T cells sorted from blood, sampled in a trial of the OX40 agonist ivuxolimab. The chain employs TRBV4-2 and TRBJ2-7; D ambiguous. The clonotype originates from an adult with an advanced solid tumor such as melanoma, head and neck, liver or kidney cancer. CDR3 nucleotide sequence: TGTGCCAGCAGCCAAGATGAGAGACCCGGCGGCGAGCAGTACTTC. It encodes CASSQDERPGGEQYF.